A selection of T cell receptor beta chains follows, all from one sample in a study of blood T cells in healthy people across ages. TCRdb redid the calling of the 5' RACE reads with MiXCR, one entry per CDR3 protein. The data show a few hundred thousand distinct CDR3 sequences, over 45% seen once. Sequencing was done on a sample of blood. The receptors derive from a man in his 60s in good health. Each CDR3 is given with its conserved first and last residue. The order of the fields is D gene, clone size, V gene, J gene, CDR3 DNA, CDR3 protein. The D gene is left open where the match is weak. Rows may omit the clone size; those that give it use once, few, many or a size class.

.	.	TRBV20-1	TRBJ2-5	TGCAGCGATAAAGGACCCCCGCAAGAGACCCAGTACTTC	CSDKGPPQETQYF
TRBD1	.	TRBV7-6	TRBJ2-1	TGTGCCAGCAGCTACAGGGGGAATGGCGAGCAGTTCTTC	CASSYRGNGEQFF
.	.	TRBV6-5	TRBJ2-7	TGTGCCAGCAGCTCGAAGCACGGAGGTGGGAACGAGCAGTACTTC	CASSSKHGGGNEQYF
.	many	TRBV6-1	TRBJ2-3	TGTGCCAGCAGTGAAGGTGTCTTAAGCACAGATACGCAGTATTTT	CASSEGVLSTDTQYF
TRBD1	.	TRBV20-1	TRBJ1-1	TGCAGTGCTAGAGATCCCTCCAGGGGGGGCACTGAAGCTTTCTTT	CSARDPSRGGTEAFF
.	few	TRBV5-4	TRBJ2-6	TGTGCCAGCAGCCCCGCGGTACGCTCTGGGGCCAACGTCCTGACTTTC	CASSPAVRSGANVLTF
.	.	TRBV5-1	TRBJ2-1	TGCGCCAGCAGCTTGAACCAGGATGAGCAGTTCTTC	CASSLNQDEQFF
.	.	TRBV11-3	TRBJ2-5	TGTGCCAGCAGCCGGGGGGACAGCCACCATATGTACTTC	CASSRGDSHHMYF
.	.	TRBV12-5	TRBJ2-7	TGTGCTAGTGCTTATGACAGCTCCTACGAGCAGTACTTC	CASAYDSSYEQYF
.	few	TRBV7-8	TRBJ1-1	TGTGCCAGCATTCTAACGAGACAGATGAACACTGAAGCTTTCTTT	CASILTRQMNTEAFF
TRBD2	few	TRBV13	TRBJ2-7	TGTGCCAGCAGCCTACGACGCACCCCGGGGGGGTACTACGAGCAGTACTTC	CASSLRRTPGGYYEQYF
TRBD1	.	TRBV15	TRBJ1-2	TGTGCCACTGCAATCCCCGGGACAGGGGGCTATGGCTACACCTTC	CATAIPGTGGYGYTF
.	.	TRBV12-3/TRBV12-4	TRBJ2-3	TGTGCCAGCAGTTTTCGGGACACAGGCCGGGCAGATACGCAGTATTTT	CASSFRDTGRADTQYF
.	.	TRBV5-1	TRBJ2-1	TGCGCCAGCAGCTTGGTCGCGGGACTTAATGAGCAGTTCTTC	CASSLVAGLNEQFF
TRBD1	.	TRBV12-3/TRBV12-4	TRBJ1-5	TGTGCCAGCAGTTTGGACAGGGGGGTGGCTCAGCCCCAGCATTTT	CASSLDRGVAQPQHF
.	.	TRBV2	TRBJ2-7	TGTGCCAGCAAGGACACCGGCAACTCCTACGAGCAGTACTTC	CASKDTGNSYEQYF
.	many	TRBV11-3	TRBJ2-3	TGTGCCAGCAGCTTAGGATCGGGGGTGAGCACAGATACGCAGTATTTT	CASSLGSGVSTDTQYF
TRBD1	.	TRBV20-1	TRBJ2-7	TGCAGTGCTTCGGGACAGGGTACCGTCGAGCAGTACTTC	CSASGQGTVEQYF
.	few	TRBV3-1	TRBJ2-1	TGTGCCAGCAGCCAGTGGGATGAGCAGTTCTTC	CASSQWDEQFF
TRBD1	.	TRBV6-6	TRBJ2-1	TGTGCCAGCAGAGGGACAGGGCTCTACAATGAGCAGTTCTTC	CASRGTGLYNEQFF
.	.	TRBV7-7	TRBJ2-1	TGTGCTAGCAGCCCCGAAGGGAGCTCCTACAATGAGCAGTTCTTC	CASSPEGSSYNEQFF
.	.	TRBV6-2/TRBV6-3	TRBJ2-3	TGTGCCAGCAGTACCGCCACGACGCGGAGTAGGGATACGCAGTATTTT	CASSTATTRSRDTQYF
.	few	TRBV5-4	TRBJ2-3	TGTGCCAGCAGCTTGGGACTGGGGCCTACAGATACGCAGTATTTT	CASSLGLGPTDTQYF
TRBD1	.	TRBV7-2	TRBJ2-1	TGTGCCAGCAGCTTAGGATACAGGGGAGAGACCCGGTTCTTC	CASSLGYRGETRFF
.	few	TRBV29-1	TRBJ2-1	TGCAGCGTTGACCTCAACAGGTGGGAGCAGTTCTTC	CSVDLNRWEQFF
.	.	TRBV7-2	TRBJ1-2	TGTGCCAGCAGCCCGGACACCTACTATGGCTACACCTTC	CASSPDTYYGYTF
TRBD1	few	TRBV7-2	TRBJ2-3	TGTGCCAGCAGCCCCCTGGGACAGGTTAGCACAGATACGCAGTATTTT	CASSPLGQVSTDTQYF
.	.	TRBV5-1	TRBJ1-6	TGCGCCAGCAGCTTAGACAGCGGGAATTCACCCCTCCACTTT	CASSLDSGNSPLHF
TRBD1	.	TRBV6-2/TRBV6-3	TRBJ1-1	TGTGCCAGCAGAGCCGGGACAGATAGGGAAGCTTTCTTT	CASRAGTDREAFF